This T cell receptor (beta chain) was sequenced in a study of blood T cell repertoires in COVID-19. At the level of the study: T cells, B-cell-depleted T cells, or PBMCs supplied cDNA or gDNA.

Per the study methods: Amplifying reference gene primers gave estimates of nucleated cell counts. Profiling relied on immunoSEQ multiplex PCR, and the TCRdb table lists in-frame clones only, not all of them. The V and J calls and clone size were taken over from that table, and D and trimming were inferred from the DNA. The repertoire holds about 410,000 clones, with about nine tenths as singletons. Trimming at V came to 2 bases and at J to 2 bases, leaving 13 bases not matched to a gene. This CDR3 region has 18 residues. The germline V gene has CDR1 MGHRA and CDR2 YSYEKL. The sample taken for sequencing was peripheral blood. This clonotype was obtained from a woman in her 30s with active or convalescent COVID-19. The chain combines TRBV4-1 with TRBJ1-1; 8 bases are a match to TRBD1. The CDR3 loop is CASSQQFGGDRPNTEAFF. The CDR3 DNA reads as TGCGCCAGCAGCCAACAATTTGGGGGGGACAGGCCAAACACTGAAGCTTTCTTT.